This T cell receptor (beta chain) was obtained from a study of blood T cell repertoires in COVID-19. Study-level information: Researchers got acute and convalescent COVID-19 samples from the United States, Italy and Spain.

The CDR3 has 13 amino acids. V was shortened by 6 bases and J by 4 bases, with 12 bases between the two germline ends. Original analysis: Amplification from reference gene primers served as the basis for estimated nucleated cell counts. The assay was immunoSEQ multiplex PCR, and TCRdb's table has in-frame clones only and misses some. The V and J calls and clone size are taken from that table; D and trimming were inferred from the DNA. This repertoire shows under 300,000 clones, approximately 86% found once; its top ten account for around 7.3%. On this clone itself: Other DNA variants within this sample encode the same CDR3.

Sequenced sample: peripheral blood. This TCR was sampled from a woman between 65 and 79 years old with active or convalescent COVID-19. The chain couples TRBV12-3 or TRBV12-4 to TRBJ1-2; D is ambiguous. The CDR3 sequence: CASSFGGAYGYTF. As DNA, the CDR3 is TGTGCCAGCAGCTTCGGAGGCGCCTATGGCTACACCTTC.